This paragraph reports one TCR beta chain. Its antigen remains unidentified. No base qualities exist here, and no much larger clone lies one base off it. This entry is derived from a study of tumor-infiltrating lymphocytes in primary liver carcinoma listed by TCRdb under 2017. For the wider study: Between November 2015 and early 2016, about five patients in China with histopathologically diagnosed primary liver carcinoma had their tumors surgically resected. Hepatocellular carcinoma (four) or combined HCC and intrahepatic cholangiocarcinoma (one) was present in the five patients, who were three men and two women aged 30 to 69 years. Reproducibility between technical replicate repertoires was high, with correlation coefficients above 0.95 and mean shared-clone rates about 0.89. TCRbeta repertoire sequencing covered about 35 specimens from 5 patients: roughly 25 tumor regions, 5 adjacent noncancerous liver tissues and 5 peripheral blood samples. Samples yielded roughly 3.65 to 7.13 million productive TCRbeta reads; read depth did not differ significantly between tissue types. The tumors of the five patients were staged as T1-T3 N0M0, with maximum diameters ranging from about 4.2 to 11 cm. Across five regions of each liver tumor, along with adjacent normal tissue and blood, the study brought together TCRbeta repertoire sequencing, expression microarrays and whole-exome sequencing. Here is what the overall study found, with its caveats: The top 250 clones accounted for a significantly greater share of the repertoire in tumors than in blood (p = 0.039). Repertoire overlap was higher between tumor regions (mean about 35%) than tumor-adjacent (17%) or tumor-blood (approximately 14%) pairs, consistent with antigen-driven expansion. Only 4 or 5 patients were included in the study, and the authors note that the findings should be validated in a larger study. Comparison of CD4+ and CD8+ T cell repertoires was precluded by the use of bulk unsorted samples. Only the TCR beta chain was sequenced, which likely underestimates true repertoire diversity because unpaired alpha chains were not captured.

Trimmed from V: 7 bases; trimmed from J: 5 bases; junction bases lacking a gene match: 12. The germline V gene sets CDR1 to MDHEN and CDR2 to SYDVKM. There are 17 amino acids in the CDR3, from cysteine to phenylalanine inclusive. Of the read, only the CDR3 DNA is kept; its 51 bases are in frame from base 1. TCRbeta-specific cDNA was reverse-transcribed from 500 ng total RNA using a constant-region primer and ProtoScript II reverse transcriptase. Three nested multiplex PCR rounds, following a slightly modified ARM-PCR procedure, were used to build the TCRbeta libraries. Multiplex TRBV1-TRBV30 forward primers and a Cbeta reverse primer were used in the first two PCR rounds, each of which was run for around 10 cycles. A final 25-cycle PCR with Deep VentR polymerase added sample barcodes and Illumina adapters. Before sequencing, amplicons between 200 and 500 bp were purified from gel using a QIAquick gel extraction kit. TCRbeta amplicons were sequenced on an Illumina HiSeq 2500 with 250-bp paired-end reads. As for how the authors treated the data: To recover full CDR3 sequences, reads were quality-trimmed using Trimmomatic v0.33 and paired reads were then merged using FLASH v1.2.11. V, D and J germline segments were assigned to the rearranged TCRbeta sequences using MiGEC v1.2.1b. Clonotype statistics and Shannon-Wiener diversity indices were computed with VDJtools v1.0.0. Except for diversity analysis, only the 250 most abundant clonotypes of each sample were used in subsequent analyses to reduce sampling bias. TCRdb ran its own pipeline on the public reads, namely fastp trimming at Q25 and MiXCR clone calling, and kept in-frame beta chains. Each entry is one CDR3 protein sequence, shown with its most common DNA and genes. The V and J calls and clone size come from TCRdb's table, not from the authors' own analysis. The sample profile shows almost 200,000 distinct CDR3 sequences; almost 65% of them were found once. The ten top clones hold 5.5% to 9% of the sample.

RNA from unsorted whole blood was extracted with TRIzol reagent, and germline DNA was obtained with the DNeasy Blood & Tissue kit. At the time of sampling, the patients had chronic HBV infection and had not received any treatment. Before surgery, four milliliters of peripheral blood were collected into K2EDTA tubes. The specimen was peripheral blood. The TCR comes from an older woman with primary liver carcinoma and hepatitis B virus infection. The chain employs TRBV28 and TRBJ2-3, and 13 junction bases match TRBD2. The CDR3 loop reads CASTTWSWTSGGDTQYF. The DNA reads as follows: TGTGCCAGCACAACCTGGTCCTGGACTAGCGGGGGAGATACGCAGTATTTT.